A selection of T cell receptor beta chains follows, all from one sample in a study of beta chain features in type 1 diabetes. Clones were sequenced by immunoSEQ multiplex PCR, and TCRdb holds only the in-frame ones, with some missing. The sample includes 250,000 to 350,000 clones, 14% of them seen just once. Sequenced input: naive CD4+ T cells from blood. The receptor set was obtained from a man younger than 45 with type 1 diabetes. The CDR3 runs from the conserved cysteine through the conserved F or W. The order of the fields is clone size, J gene, V gene, CDR3 protein. Size is stated for part of the rows, as once, few or many counts, or as a class when the clone is expanded.

NA TRBJ2-7 TRBV4-2 CASSLTSGDLYEQYF
few TRBJ1-5 TRBV18 CASSTRQGQPQHF
NA TRBJ1-2 TRBV19 CASSISGYGYTF
few TRBJ2-7 TRBV4-2 CASSQERLDYEQYF
few TRBJ2-1 TRBV19 CASSTPWSGRANEQFF
few TRBJ2-7 TRBV5-1 CASTRGDRPDEQYF
NA TRBJ2-1 TRBV11-2 CASMTSGNPVGYNEQFF
NA TRBJ2-3 TRBV7-2 CASSLGLQSTDTQYF
NA TRBJ2-3 TRBV6-4 CASSELAGLTDTQYF
NA TRBJ2-7 TRBV4-1 CASSQDVAGVSYEQYF
NA TRBJ1-1 TRBV28 CASRIGGEAFF
NA TRBJ2-5 TRBV5-6 CASSTRTGIIETQYF
NA TRBJ1-1 TRBV2 CASSAEQGKNTEAFF
NA TRBJ2-7 TRBV9 CASSVEQGFHYEQYF
NA TRBJ2-7 TRBV5-4 CASSLEVRAGGDEQYF
NA TRBJ2-5 TRBV2 CASSEDSSYGETQYF
NA TRBJ2-3 TRBV7-3 CASSFRQGGPDTQYF
few TRBJ1-1 TRBV15 CATSPGTAFREAFF
NA TRBJ1-1 TRBV27 CASSFGDRHLNTEAFF
few TRBJ2-3 TRBV6-1 CASSGGVENTQYF
NA TRBJ2-5 TRBV28 CASSSVQETQYF
NA TRBJ2-7 TRBV7-2 CASSLSGEAFSYEQYF
few TRBJ1-1 TRBV19 CASSDRLNTEAFF
NA TRBJ1-2 TRBV2 CASLADSYGYTF
few TRBJ2-3 TRBV9 CASSPGDTQYF
NA TRBJ2-1 TRBV19 CASSIDTSGIYNEQFF
NA TRBJ1-5 TRBV7-8 CASSSSGGNQPQHF
NA TRBJ2-7 TRBV18 CASSQQGTRGEQYF
NA TRBJ2-5 TRBV2 CASRRVLETQYF
NA TRBJ1-1 TRBV29-1 CSVRTSIQVEAFF
few TRBJ1-2 TRBV5-1 CASREDINYGYTF
NA TRBJ1-2 TRBV4-1 CASSPDIDRPNYGYTF
few TRBJ2-2 TRBV5-1 CASSSQPGLHGTGELFF